The 15 T cell receptor beta chains given below trace back to one sample, sequenced in a study of cytomegalovirus exposure and HLA in healthy donors. It was with 60 Vbeta and 13 Jbeta primers that the PCR ran. Produced via immunoSEQ multiplex PCR; TCRdb's table is partial and in-frame only. The sample includes around 130,000 clones, roughly four fifths of them seen just once. The sequencing sample was made of PBMCs. The receptors were sampled from a male donor in good health and CMV-seropositive.

V is TRBV13 and J is TRBJ2-7, with a tentative D call TRBD2 (6 bases). Trimming removed 5 bases at V and 0 bases at J, with 20 bases between. CDR1 and CDR2 (germline): PRHDT, FYEKMQ (reference sequence). The CDR3 covers 17 residues. CDR3 sequence (DNA): TGTGCCAGCAGCCCCACCTCCTCCGCGACTAGCTCCTACGAGCAGTACTTC. Protein product: CASSPTSSATSSYEQYF.

A remark on this clone: Relative to the germline gene, one junction end is altered; a read error may explain this. The chain carries TRBV7-6 and TRBJ2-2; TRBD2 aligns across 7 bases. Per the germline V gene, CDR1 is SGHVS and CDR2 is FNYEAQ. This CDR3 region has 18 residues. CDR3 DNA: TGTGTCAGCAGCTTTCGTATGACTAGAGCCCCGGGGGGCGGGGAGCTGTTTTTT. This encodes CVSSFRMTRAPGGGELFF.

The chain is built from TRBV4-2 and TRBJ2-5; D gene uncertain. With the DNA end fitting TRBJ2-7 better, the J assignment may be wrong. The CDR3 is 15 residues long. The germline V gene encodes CDR1 LGHNA and CDR2 YNFKEQ. CDR3 sequence reads: CASSQVTEALVEQYF. The CDR3 DNA is TGTGCCAGCAGCCAAGTCACCGAGGCCTTAGTCGAGCAGTACTTC.

The chain carries TRBV5-4 and TRBJ2-7; D is possibly TRBD1 (6 bases). The V end was cut by 3 bases, the J end by 0 bases, with 10 bases between. The CDR3 spans 14 residues. The V gene's germline CDR1 is SGHNT and CDR2 YYREEE (reference sequence). CDR3 nucleotide sequence: TGTGCCAGCAGCTGGGACATAACCTCCTACGAGCAGTACTTC. Protein sequence: CASSWDITSYEQYF.

The chain couples TRBV30 to TRBJ2-5; 8 nucleotides align to TRBD1. The J call may be mistaken, given a closer DNA end match to TRBJ2-7. The CDR3 spans 15 residues. Germline V CDR1 and CDR2: GTSNPN, SVGIG (reference sequence). The CDR3 DNA is TGTGCCTGGAGTCCCAGGGGGCGTCTCCCCTACGAGCAGTACTTC. It is translated as CAWSPRGRLPYEQYF.

The V call is TRBV9, the J call TRBJ2-3; 11 nucleotides align to TRBD2. From germline, CDR1 is SGDLS and CDR2 YYNGEE. Losses at the gene ends were 4 bases for V and 5 bases for J; bases not matched to a gene: 12. The CDR3 is 17 residues long. This CDR3 reads CASSFPTSGDHGDTQYF. CDR3 in DNA: TGTGCCAGCAGCTTCCCGACTAGCGGGGACCATGGAGATACGCAGTATTTT.

This clone appeared once. At one boundary the junction diverges from the germline segment, which might be a read error. As DNA, the CDR3 is TGTGCCAGCAGCTTAGGACCGGGAGACGGGGCCAACGGCCTGACTTTC. Protein: CASSLGPGDGANGLTF. V usage is TRBV7-2 and J usage is TRBJ2-6; possible D gene TRBD2, 6 bases. This CDR3 has 16 residues. Germline V gene lookup returns CDR1 SGHTA and CDR2 FQGNSA.

V usage is TRBV7-8 and J usage is TRBJ1-3, with unresolved D. Trimming removed 2 bases at V and 4 bases at J, with 12 bases between. There are 15 residues in the CDR3. Germline lookup yields CDR1 SGHVS and CDR2 FQNEAQ. In DNA form, the CDR3 reads TGTGCCAGCAGCTTATCGTCTGGGCCCGGAAACACCATATATTTT. This encodes CASSLSSGPGNTIYF.

There are a few counts of this clone. The chain has TRBV7-2 and TRBJ2-1, with 15 bases identical to TRBD2. After removal of 1 base from V and 5 bases from J, the junction contained 9 bases not matched to a gene. CDR1 and CDR2 from the germline V gene are SGHTA and FQGNSA. This CDR3 contains 19 residues. CDR3 sequence: CASSLVGLAGGLDDNEQFF. CDR3 coding DNA: TGTGCCAGCAGCTTAGTGGGACTAGCGGGAGGATTGGACGACAATGAGCAGTTCTTC.

CDR3 sequence: CASTISTSGRDPSTDTQYF. DNA for the CDR3: TGTGCCTCAACAATTTCGACTAGCGGGAGGGACCCAAGCACAGATACGCAGTATTTT. The rearrangement links TRBV30 to TRBJ2-3; 14 bases agree with TRBD2. The V segment lost 7 bases and the J segment 0 bases; nucleotides outside the gene matches: 15. The germline V gene encodes CDR1 GTSNPN and CDR2 SVGIG (reference sequence). This CDR3 comprises 19 residues.

The chain combines TRBV7-8 with TRBJ2-2; D is possibly TRBD2 (5 bases). Per the germline V gene, CDR1 is SGHVS and CDR2 is FQNEAQ. The germline V and J ends were trimmed by 5 bases and 13 bases, with 14 bases remaining between them. The CDR3 runs to 12 residues. CDR3 in DNA: TGTGCCAGCAGCCGGATTGAGGGTGGGCTGTTTTTT. This encodes CASSRIEGGLFF.

With respect to this clone: Germline is not matched at one junction end, which may reflect a read error. V is TRBV7-6 and J is TRBJ2-1, with 9 bases lining up with TRBD1. This CDR3 has 14 residues. Germline CDR1 is SGHVS and CDR2 is FNYEAQ. The CDR3 region is CASSLATTGGGWVF. The CDR3 DNA reads TGTGCCAGCAGCTTAGCCACGACAGGGGGAGGATGGGTCTTC.

The genes are TRBV19 and TRBJ2-1; D is possibly TRBD2 (5 bases). The germline V and J ends were trimmed by 4 bases and 0 bases, with 10 bases remaining between them. CDR3 length equals 15 residues. The germline V gene encodes CDR1 LNHDA and CDR2 SQIVND (reference sequence). The CDR3 loop is CASSRESHSYNEQFF. CDR3 in DNA: TGTGCCAGTAGTAGGGAGAGCCACTCCTACAATGAGCAGTTCTTC.

Only a few counts were recorded for this clone. The chain employs TRBV6-1 and TRBJ1-6; no clear D. Germline V gives CDR1 MNHNS, CDR2 SASEGT. The CDR3 totals 11 residues. Trimming removed 6 bases at V and 5 bases at J, with 2 bases between. DNA for the CDR3: TGTGCCAGCAGCAATAATTCACCCCTCCACTTT. Translated, it gives CASSNNSPLHF.

This clone was seen once. The rearrangement links TRBV2 to TRBJ1-1, with D perhaps TRBD1 (5 bases). The V gene lost 6 bases and the J gene lost 2 bases, with 16 bases spanning the gap. The CDR3 contains 15 residues. Germline CDR1 is SNHLY and CDR2 is FYNNEI. The CDR3 reads CASRGLIGANTEAFF. Here the CDR3 DNA reads TGTGCCAGCAGGGGGTTAATAGGGGCCAACACTGAAGCTTTCTTT.